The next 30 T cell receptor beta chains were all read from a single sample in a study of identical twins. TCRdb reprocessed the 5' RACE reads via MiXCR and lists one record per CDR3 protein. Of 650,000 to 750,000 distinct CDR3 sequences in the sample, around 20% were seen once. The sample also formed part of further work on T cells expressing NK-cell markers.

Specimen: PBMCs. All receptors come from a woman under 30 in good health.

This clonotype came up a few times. The CDR3 sequence: CSVILEGRYNEQFF. Written as DNA, the CDR3 is TGCAGTGTTATACTAGAGGGGCGATACAATGAGCAGTTCTTC. This chain uses TRBV20-1 with TRBJ2-1; the D call may be TRBD1 or TRBD2 (5 bases each). The germline V and J ends were trimmed by 7 bases and 4 bases, with 17 bases remaining between them. The CDR3 has 14 residues. CDR1 is DFQATT, CDR2 SNEGSKA, per germline (reference sequence).

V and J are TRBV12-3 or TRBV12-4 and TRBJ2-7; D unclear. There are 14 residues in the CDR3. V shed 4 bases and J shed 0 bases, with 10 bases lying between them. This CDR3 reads CASSSTVPSYEQYF. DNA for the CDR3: TGTGCCAGCAGTTCTACGGTGCCCTCCTACGAGCAGTACTTC.

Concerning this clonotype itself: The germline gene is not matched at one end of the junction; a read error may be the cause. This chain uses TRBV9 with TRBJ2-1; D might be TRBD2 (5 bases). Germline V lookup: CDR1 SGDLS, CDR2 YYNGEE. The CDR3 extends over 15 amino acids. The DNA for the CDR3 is TGTGCCAGCAGCTTGAACCTAGCATCCTACAATGAGCGGTTCTTC. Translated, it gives CASSLNLASYNERFF.

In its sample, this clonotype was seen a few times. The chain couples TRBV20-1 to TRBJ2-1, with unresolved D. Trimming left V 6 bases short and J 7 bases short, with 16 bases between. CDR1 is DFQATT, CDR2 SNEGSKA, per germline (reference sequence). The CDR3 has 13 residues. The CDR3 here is CSALNVRKNEQFF. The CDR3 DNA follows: TGCAGTGCACTCAACGTCCGTAAGAATGAGCAGTTCTTC.

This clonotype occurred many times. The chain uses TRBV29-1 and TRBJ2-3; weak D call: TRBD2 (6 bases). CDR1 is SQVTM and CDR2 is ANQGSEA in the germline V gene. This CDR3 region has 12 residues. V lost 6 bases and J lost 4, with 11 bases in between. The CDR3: CSVGRGADTQYF. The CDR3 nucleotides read TGCAGCGTCGGGCGCGGGGCAGATACGCAGTATTTT.

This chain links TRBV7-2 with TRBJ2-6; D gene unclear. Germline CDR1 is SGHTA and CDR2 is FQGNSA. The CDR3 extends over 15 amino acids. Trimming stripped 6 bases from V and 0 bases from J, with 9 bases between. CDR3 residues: CASSIITSGANVLTF. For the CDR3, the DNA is TGTGCCAGCAGTATAATAACCTCTGGGGCCAACGTCCTGACTTTC.

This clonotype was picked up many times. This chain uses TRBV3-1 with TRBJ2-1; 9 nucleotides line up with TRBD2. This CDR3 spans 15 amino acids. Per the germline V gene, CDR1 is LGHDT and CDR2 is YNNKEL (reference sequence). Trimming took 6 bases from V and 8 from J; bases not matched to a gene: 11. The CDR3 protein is CASSRSGGLWDEQFF. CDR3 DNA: TGTGCCAGCAGTCGGAGCGGGGGGCTCTGGGATGAGCAGTTCTTC.

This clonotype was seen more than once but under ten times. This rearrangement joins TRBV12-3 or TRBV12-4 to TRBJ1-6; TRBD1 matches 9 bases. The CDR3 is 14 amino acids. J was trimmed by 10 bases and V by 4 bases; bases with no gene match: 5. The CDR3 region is CASSSGTGRSPLHF. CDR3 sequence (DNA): TGTGCCAGCAGTTCCGGGACAGGGAGGTCACCCCTCCACTTT.

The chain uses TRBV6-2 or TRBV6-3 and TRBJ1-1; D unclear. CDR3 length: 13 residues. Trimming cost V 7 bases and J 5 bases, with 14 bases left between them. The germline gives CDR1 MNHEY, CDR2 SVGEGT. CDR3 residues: CASNGQLATEAFF. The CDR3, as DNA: TGTGCCAGCAATGGGCAATTGGCTACTGAAGCTTTCTTT.

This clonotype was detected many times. CDR3 sequence reads: CASSDSGGLTDTQYF. DNA of the CDR3: TGTGCCAGCAGTGACTCTGGGGGGCTGACAGATACGCAGTATTTT. The V gene is TRBV6-4, the J gene TRBJ2-3; D might be TRBD1 or TRBD2, each matching 6 bases. The germline V and J ends were trimmed by 0 bases and 3 bases, with 10 bases remaining between them. This CDR3 has 15 amino acids. Germline CDR1 and CDR2: MRHNA and SNTAGT.

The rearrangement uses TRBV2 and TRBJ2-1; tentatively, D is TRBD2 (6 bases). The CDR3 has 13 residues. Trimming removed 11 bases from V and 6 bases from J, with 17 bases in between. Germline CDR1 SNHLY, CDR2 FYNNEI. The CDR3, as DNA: TGTGCCCTGTGGGACTCAGTACCCAATGAGCAGTTCTTC. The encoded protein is CALWDSVPNEQFF.

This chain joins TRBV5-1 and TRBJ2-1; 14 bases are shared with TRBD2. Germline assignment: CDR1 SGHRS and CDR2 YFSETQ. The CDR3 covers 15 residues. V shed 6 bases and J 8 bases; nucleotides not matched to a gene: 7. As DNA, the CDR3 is TGCGCCAGCACGGGACTAGCGGGAGATTGGGATGAGCAGTTCTTC. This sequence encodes CASTGLAGDWDEQFF. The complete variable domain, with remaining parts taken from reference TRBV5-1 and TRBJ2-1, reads KAGVTQTPRYLIKTRGQQVTLSCSPISGHRSVSWYQQTPGQGLQFLFEYFSETQRNKGNFPGRFSGRQFSNSRSEMNVSTLELGDSALYLCASTGLAGDWDEQFFGPGTRLTVL.

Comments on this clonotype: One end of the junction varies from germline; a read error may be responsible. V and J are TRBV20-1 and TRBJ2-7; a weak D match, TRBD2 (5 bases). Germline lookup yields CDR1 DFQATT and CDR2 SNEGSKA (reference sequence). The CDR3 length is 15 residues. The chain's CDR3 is CSSSRTVTETYEQYF. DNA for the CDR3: TGCAGTTCTAGTAGGACTGTAACGGAGACCTACGAGCAGTACTTC.

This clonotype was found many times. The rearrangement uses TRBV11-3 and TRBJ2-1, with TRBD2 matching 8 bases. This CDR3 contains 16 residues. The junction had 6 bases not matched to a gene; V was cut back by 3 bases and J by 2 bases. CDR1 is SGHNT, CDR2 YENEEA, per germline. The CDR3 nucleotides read TGTGCCAGCAGCTTTAGAGCGGGGGCCCCCTACAATGAGCAGTTCTTC. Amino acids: CASSFRAGAPYNEQFF.

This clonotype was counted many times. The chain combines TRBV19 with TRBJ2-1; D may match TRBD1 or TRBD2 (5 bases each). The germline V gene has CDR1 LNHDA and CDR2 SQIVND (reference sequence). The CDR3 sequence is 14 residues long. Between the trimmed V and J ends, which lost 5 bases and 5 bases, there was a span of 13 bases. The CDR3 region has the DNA TGTGCCAGTAGTTGGGGACGCAGCAACAATGAGCAGTTCTTC. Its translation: CASSWGRSNNEQFF.

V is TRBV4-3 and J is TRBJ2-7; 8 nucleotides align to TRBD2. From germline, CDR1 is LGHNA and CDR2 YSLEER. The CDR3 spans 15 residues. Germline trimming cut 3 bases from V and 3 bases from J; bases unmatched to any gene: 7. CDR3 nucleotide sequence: TGCGCCAGCAGCCACCAAGCCGCGGGAGGCTACGAGCAGTACTTC. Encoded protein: CASSHQAAGGYEQYF.

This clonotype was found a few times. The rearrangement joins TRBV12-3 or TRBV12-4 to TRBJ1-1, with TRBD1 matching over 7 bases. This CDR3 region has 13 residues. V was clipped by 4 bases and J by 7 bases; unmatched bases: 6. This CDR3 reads CASSYRGRGEAFF. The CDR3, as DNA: TGTGCCAGCAGTTACAGGGGAAGAGGTGAAGCTTTCTTT.

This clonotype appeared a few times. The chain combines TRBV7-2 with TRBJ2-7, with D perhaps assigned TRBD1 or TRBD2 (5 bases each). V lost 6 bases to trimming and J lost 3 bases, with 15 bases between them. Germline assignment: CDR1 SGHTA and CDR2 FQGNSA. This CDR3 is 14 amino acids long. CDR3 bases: TGTGCCAGCAGTCTGGGGGTCCCCCGCTACGAGCAGTACTTC. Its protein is CASSLGVPRYEQYF.

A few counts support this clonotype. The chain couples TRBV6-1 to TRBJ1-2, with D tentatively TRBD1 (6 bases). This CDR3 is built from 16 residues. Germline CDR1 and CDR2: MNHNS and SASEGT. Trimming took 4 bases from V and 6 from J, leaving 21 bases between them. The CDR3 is CASSARPGGEEDGYTF. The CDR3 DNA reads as TGTGCCAGCAGTGCCCGCCCGGGGGGCGAGGAGGATGGCTACACCTTC.

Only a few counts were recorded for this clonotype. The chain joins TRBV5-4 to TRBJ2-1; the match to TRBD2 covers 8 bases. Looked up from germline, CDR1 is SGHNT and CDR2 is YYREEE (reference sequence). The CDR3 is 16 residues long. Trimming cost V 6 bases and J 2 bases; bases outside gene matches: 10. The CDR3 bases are TGTGCCAGCAAGGACGGGGGGGGTAATCCCTACAATGAGCAGTTCTTC. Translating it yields CASKDGGGNPYNEQFF.

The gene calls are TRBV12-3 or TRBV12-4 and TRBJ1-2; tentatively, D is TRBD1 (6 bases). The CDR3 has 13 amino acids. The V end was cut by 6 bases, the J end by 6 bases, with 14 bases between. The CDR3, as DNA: TGTGCCAGCAGACATCAACAGGGTAATGGCTACACCTTC. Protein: CASRHQQGNGYTF.

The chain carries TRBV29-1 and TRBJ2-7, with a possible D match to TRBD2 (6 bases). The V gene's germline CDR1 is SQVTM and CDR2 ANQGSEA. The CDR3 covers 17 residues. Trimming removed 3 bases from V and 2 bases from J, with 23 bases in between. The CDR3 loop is CSVDGRESTDNPYEQYF. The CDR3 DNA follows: TGCAGCGTTGACGGTCGGGAGTCTACCGATAACCCCTACGAGCAGTACTTC.

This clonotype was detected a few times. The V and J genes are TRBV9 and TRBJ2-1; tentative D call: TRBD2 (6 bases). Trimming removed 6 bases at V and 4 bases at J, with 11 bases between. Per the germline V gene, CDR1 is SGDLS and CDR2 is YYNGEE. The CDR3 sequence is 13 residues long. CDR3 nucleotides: TGTGCCAGCACAGCCAGCGGGTACAATGAGCAGTTCTTC. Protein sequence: CASTASGYNEQFF.

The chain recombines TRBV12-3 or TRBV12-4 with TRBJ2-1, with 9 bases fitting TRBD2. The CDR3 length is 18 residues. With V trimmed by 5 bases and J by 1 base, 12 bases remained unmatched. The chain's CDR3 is CASSLRVAGVVSYNEQFF. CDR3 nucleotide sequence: TGTGCCAGCAGTCTCCGGGTAGCGGGAGTAGTATCCTACAATGAGCAGTTCTTC.

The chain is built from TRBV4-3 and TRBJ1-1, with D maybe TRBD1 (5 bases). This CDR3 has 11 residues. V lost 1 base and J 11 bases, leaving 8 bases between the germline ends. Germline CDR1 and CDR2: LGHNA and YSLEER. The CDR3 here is CASSQGGSAFF. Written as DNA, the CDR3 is TGCGCCAGCAGCCAAGGGGGGAGCGCTTTCTTT.

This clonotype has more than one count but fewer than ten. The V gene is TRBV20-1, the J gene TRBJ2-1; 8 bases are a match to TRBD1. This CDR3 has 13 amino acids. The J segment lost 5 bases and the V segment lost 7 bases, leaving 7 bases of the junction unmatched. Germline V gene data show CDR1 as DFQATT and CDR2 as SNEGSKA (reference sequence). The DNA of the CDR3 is TGCAGTGTCGGCGGGACAGGCAACAATGAGCAGTTCTTC. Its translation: CSVGGTGNNEQFF.

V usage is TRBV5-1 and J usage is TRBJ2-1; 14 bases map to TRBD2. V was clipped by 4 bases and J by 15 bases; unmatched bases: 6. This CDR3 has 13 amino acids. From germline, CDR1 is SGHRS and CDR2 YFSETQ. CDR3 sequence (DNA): TGCGCCAGCAGCCAAGGGACTAGCGGGAGTACGTTCTTC. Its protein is CASSQGTSGSTFF.

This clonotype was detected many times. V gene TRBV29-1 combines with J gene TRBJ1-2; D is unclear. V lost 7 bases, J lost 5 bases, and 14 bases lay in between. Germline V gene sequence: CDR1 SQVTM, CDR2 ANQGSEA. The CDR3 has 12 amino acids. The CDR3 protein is CSANDQTYGYTF. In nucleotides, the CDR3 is TGCAGCGCCAACGACCAAACTTATGGCTACACCTTC.

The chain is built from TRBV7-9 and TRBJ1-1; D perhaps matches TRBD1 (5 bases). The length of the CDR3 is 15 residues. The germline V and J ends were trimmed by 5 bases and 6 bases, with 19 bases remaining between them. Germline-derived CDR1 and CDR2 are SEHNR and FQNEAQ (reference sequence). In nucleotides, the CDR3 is TGTGCCAGCAGCGAGAGGACCGGGGCGGGCGCTGAAGCTTTCTTT. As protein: CASSERTGAGAEAFF.

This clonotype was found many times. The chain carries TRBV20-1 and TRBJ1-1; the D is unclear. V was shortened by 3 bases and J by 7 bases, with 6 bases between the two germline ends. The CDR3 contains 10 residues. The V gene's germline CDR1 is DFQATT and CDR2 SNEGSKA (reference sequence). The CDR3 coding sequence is TGCAGTGCTAGGAGGCTTGAAGCTTTCTTT. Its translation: CSARRLEAFF.